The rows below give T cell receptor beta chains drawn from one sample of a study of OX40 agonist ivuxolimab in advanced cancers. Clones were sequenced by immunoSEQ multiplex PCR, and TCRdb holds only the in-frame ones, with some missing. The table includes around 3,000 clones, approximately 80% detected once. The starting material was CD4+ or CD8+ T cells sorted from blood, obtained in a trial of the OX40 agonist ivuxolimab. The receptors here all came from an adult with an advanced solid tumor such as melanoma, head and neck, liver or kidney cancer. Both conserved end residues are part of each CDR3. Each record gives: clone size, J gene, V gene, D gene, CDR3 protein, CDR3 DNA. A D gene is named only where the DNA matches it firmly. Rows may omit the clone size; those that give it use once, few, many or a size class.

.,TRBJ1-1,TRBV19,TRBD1,CASSIGQGAGNTEAFF,TGTGCCAGTAGTATCGGACAGGGGGCTGGGAACACTGAAGCTTTCTTT
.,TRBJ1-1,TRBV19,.,CASTPGDRLAEAFF,TGTGCCAGTACCCCAGGGGATCGGTTGGCTGAAGCTTTCTTT
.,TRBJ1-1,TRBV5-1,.,CASSLALNTEAFF,TGCGCCAGCAGCTTGGCCCTCAACACTGAAGCTTTCTTT
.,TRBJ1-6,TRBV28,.,CASSRPVSNSPLHF,TGTGCCAGCAGTCGACCGGTCTCTAATTCACCCCTCCACTTT
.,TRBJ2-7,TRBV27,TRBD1,CASSLFPSRGQGSLEQYF,TGTGCCAGCAGTTTATTTCCCAGTAGGGGACAGGGGTCTCTAGAGCAGTACTTC
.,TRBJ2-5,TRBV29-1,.,CSVESIPGGSQETQYF,TGCAGCGTTGAATCCATCCCGGGGGGCTCACAAGAGACCCAGTACTTC
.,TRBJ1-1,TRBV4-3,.,CASSQDGSGVNTEAFF,TGCGCCAGCAGCCAAGACGGGTCCGGGGTGAACACTGAAGCTTTCTTT
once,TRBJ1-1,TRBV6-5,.,CASSYSRTENTEAFF,TGTGCCAGCAGTTACTCGAGGACAGAGAACACTGAAGCTTTCTTT
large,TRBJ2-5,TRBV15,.,CATSLTWEWVETQYF,TGTGCCACCAGCCTAACGTGGGAGTGGGTAGAGACCCAGTACTTC
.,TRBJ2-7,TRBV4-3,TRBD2,CASRQETSGRFYEQYF,TGCGCCAGCAGACAAGAGACTAGCGGGAGATTCTACGAGCAGTACTTC
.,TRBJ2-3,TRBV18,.,CASSPIVGTDTQYF,TGTGCCAGCTCACCGATAGTAGGAACAGATACGCAGTATTTT
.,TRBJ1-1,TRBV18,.,CASSEQKGTEAFF,TGTGCCAGCTCAGAACAGAAAGGTACTGAAGCTTTCTTT
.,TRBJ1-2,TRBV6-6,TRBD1,CASRKRGRAYGYTF,TGTGCCAGCAGGAAAAGGGGGCGCGCCTATGGCTACACCTTC
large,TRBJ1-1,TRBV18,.,CASSPQGGTEAFF,TGTGCCAGCTCACCACAGGGGGGGACTGAAGCTTTCTTT
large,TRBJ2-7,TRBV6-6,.,CASSLQGGLYEQYF,TGTGCCAGCAGTCTCCAGGGAGGCCTCTACGAGCAGTACTTC
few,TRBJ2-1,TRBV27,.,CASSLTSSYNEQFF,TGTGCCAGCAGTTTGACCAGCTCCTACAATGAGCAGTTCTTC
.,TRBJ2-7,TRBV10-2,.,CASTSGPHEQYF,TGCGCCAGCACCTCGGGTCCCCACGAGCAGTACTTC
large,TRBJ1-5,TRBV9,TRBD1,CASSPTAGTGNQPQHF,TGTGCCAGCAGCCCTACCGCCGGGACAGGGAATCAGCCCCAGCATTTT
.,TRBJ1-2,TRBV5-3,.,CARSPWEDQIHIHVRRYGYTF,TGTGCCAGAAGCCCCTGGGAAGACCAAATCCACATACATGTGCGCAGGTATGGCTACACCTTC
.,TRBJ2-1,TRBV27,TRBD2,CASSSGLAGGPEQFF,TGTGCCAGCAGTTCCGGACTAGCGGGAGGGCCTGAGCAGTTCTTC
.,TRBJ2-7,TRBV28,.,CASSLYQGYEQYF,TGTGCCAGCAGTTTATATCAGGGCTACGAGCAGTACTTC
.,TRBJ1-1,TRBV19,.,CASSIGPTRAFF,TGTGCCAGTAGTATAGGTCCTACGCGGGCTTTCTTT
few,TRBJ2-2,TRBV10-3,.,CAISGGAGELFF,TGTGCCATCAGTGGGGGGGCCGGGGAGCTGTTTTTT
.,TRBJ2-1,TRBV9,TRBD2,CASSPRLAGGYNEQFF,TGTGCCAGCAGCCCTCGACTAGCGGGGGGTTACAATGAGCAGTTCTTC
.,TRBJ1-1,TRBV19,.,CASSSSLNTEAFF,TGTGCCAGTAGTAGTTCACTGAACACTGAAGCTTTCTTT
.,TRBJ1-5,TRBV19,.,CASSIRGNQPQHF,TGTGCCAGTAGTATAAGGGGAAATCAGCCCCAGCATTTT
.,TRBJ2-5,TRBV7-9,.,CASSLDVAQETQYF,TGTGCCAGCAGCTTAGATGTAGCCCAAGAGACCCAGTACTTC
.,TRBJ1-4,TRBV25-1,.,CASSAPTGFRDEKLFF,TGTGCCAGCAGTGCCCCCACAGGATTTCGGGATGAAAAACTGTTTTTT
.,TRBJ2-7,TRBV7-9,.,CASSTQTGTAPYEQYF,TGTGCCAGCAGCACCCAAACGGGGACTGCTCCCTACGAGCAGTACTTC
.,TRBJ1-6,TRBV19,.,CASSMGVGSPLHF,TGTGCCAGTAGTATGGGTGTTGGGTCACCCCTCCACTTT
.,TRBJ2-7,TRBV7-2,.,CASSLTGPSSYEQYF,TGTGCCAGCAGCTTAACAGGGCCAAGCTCCTACGAGCAGTACTTC
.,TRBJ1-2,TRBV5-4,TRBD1,CASSQGFPGQVYGYTF,TGTGCCAGCAGCCAAGGTTTTCCGGGACAGGTCTATGGCTACACCTTC
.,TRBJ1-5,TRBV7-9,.,CASSPSGALRPQHF,TGTGCCAGCAGCCCTTCAGGGGCGTTAAGGCCCCAGCATTTT
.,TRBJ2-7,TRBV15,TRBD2,CATSRDRQGLIYEQYF,TGTGCCACCAGCAGAGATCGGCAGGGACTAATCTACGAGCAGTACTTC
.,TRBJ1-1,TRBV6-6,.,CASSYSPGRRTEAFF,TGTGCCAGCAGTTACTCGCCAGGCAGAAGAACTGAAGCTTTCTTT
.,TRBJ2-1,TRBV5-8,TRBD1,CASSSYRGLDEQFF,TGTGCCAGCAGCTCCTACAGGGGGCTGGATGAGCAGTTCTTC
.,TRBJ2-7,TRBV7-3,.,CASSPSNFDEQYF,TGTGCCAGCAGCCCATCCAATTTTGACGAGCAGTACTTC
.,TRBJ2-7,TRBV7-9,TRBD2,CASSPPSGVGDEQYF,TGTGCCAGCAGCCCCCCTAGCGGGGTTGGCGACGAGCAGTACTTC
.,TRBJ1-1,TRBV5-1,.,CASSHSGLDGGPEAFF,TGCGCCAGCAGCCACTCAGGCCTAGACGGTGGACCTGAAGCTTTCTTT
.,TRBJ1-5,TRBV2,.,CASRYWTGSNQPQHF,TGTGCCAGCAGATATTGGACTGGTAGCAATCAGCCCCAGCATTTT
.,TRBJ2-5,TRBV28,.,CASKSGAGETQYF,TGTGCCAGCAAATCCGGAGCAGGGGAGACCCAGTACTTC
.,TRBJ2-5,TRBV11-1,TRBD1,CASSPQQGEKETQYF,TGTGCCAGCAGCCCACAACAGGGGGAAAAAGAGACCCAGTACTTC
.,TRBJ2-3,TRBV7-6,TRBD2,CASSSPGLAGVGTDTQYF,TGTGCCAGCAGCTCACCGGGACTAGCGGGAGTCGGCACAGATACGCAGTATTTT
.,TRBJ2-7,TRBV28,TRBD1,CASSLRTGLGSTQYF,TGTGCCAGCAGTTTAAGGACAGGGTTGGGATCTACCCAGTACTTC
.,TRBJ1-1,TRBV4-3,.,CASSQVVDTLFTEAFF,TGCGCCAGCAGCCAAGTAGTGGACACACTATTCACTGAAGCTTTCTTT